This entry describes one T cell receptor beta chain. V was cut by 2 bases and J by 2 bases, with 12 bases left in between. Germline V gene sequence: CDR1 MNHEY, CDR2 SVGAGI. CDR3 length: 16 amino acids. These data belong to a study of blood T cell repertoires in COVID-19. The data were produced by immunoSEQ multiplex PCR, yet TCRdb's version contains in-frame clones alone and is incomplete. In the table there are 200,000 to 250,000 clones, approximately 80% of which are singletons. This receptor was obtained from a woman between 50 and 59 years old with acute or convalescent COVID-19. The chain has TRBV6-5 and TRBJ2-2; maybe TRBD1 (5 bases). The source material was peripheral blood. The CDR3 is CASSYGAIANTGELFF. The CDR3 nucleotides read TGTGCCAGCAGTTACGGGGCCATTGCTAACACCGGGGAGCTGTTTTTT.